A single sample gave rise to the 11 T cell receptor beta chains below, sequenced in a study of blood T cell repertoires in COVID-19. Here immunoSEQ multiplex PCR was the method, and the copy in TCRdb shows in-frame clones only, minus some. This repertoire shows 160,000 or so clones, 70% to 90% found once; its top ten account for 5% to 6%. Specimen: PBMCs or T cells enriched from blood (not recorded which). These receptors were collected from a man aged 35-49 years who had recovered from COVID-19.

The J gene is TRBJ1-1, the V gene TRBV5-8, with 9 bases identical to TRBD1. Per the germline V gene, CDR1 is SGHTS and CDR2 is YDEGEE. Trimming at V came to 2 bases and at J to 0 bases, leaving 5 bases not matched to a gene. The CDR3 extends over 16 amino acids. This CDR3 reads CASSFGDRAMNTEAFF. CDR3 bases: TGTGCCAGCAGCTTTGGGGACAGGGCTATGAACACTGAAGCTTTCTTT.

This CDR3 reads CAWTGRDSPLHF. The CDR3 nucleotides read TGTGCCTGGACAGGGAGGGACTCACCCCTCCACTTT. The chain uses TRBV30 and TRBJ1-6; a possible D gene is TRBD1 (5 bases). Trimming pared 4 bases from V and 10 bases from J, leaving 11 bases between. Germline CDR1 GTSNPN, CDR2 SVGIG (reference sequence). The length of the CDR3 is 12 residues.

The sample holds one count of this clone. The chain couples TRBV11-2 to TRBJ2-7, with D possibly being TRBD2 (5 bases). CDR1 and CDR2 from the germline V gene are SGHAT and FQNNGV. V shed 7 bases and J shed 4 bases, with 14 bases lying between them. The CDR3 spans 13 residues. The CDR3 nucleotides read TGTGCCAGCAAAGGGAGCGCCTCTTACGAGCAGTACTTC. Residues: CASKGSASYEQYF. The full variable domain, completed using reference TRBV11-2 and TRBJ2-7, is EAGVAQSPRYKIIEKRQSVAFWCNPISGHATLYWYQQILGQGPKLLIQFQNNGVVDDSQLPKDRFSAERLKGVDSTLKIQPAKLEDSAVYLCASKGSASYEQYFGPGTRLTVT.

This chain joins TRBV14 and TRBJ2-7, with D perhaps TRBD1 (5 bases). V was shortened by 4 bases and J by 2 bases, with 12 bases between the two germline ends. Germline CDR1 and CDR2: SGHDN and FVKESK. This CDR3 is built from 14 residues. The CDR3 coding sequence is TGTGCCAGCAGCCGGCAGGGCACGACCTACGAGCAGTACTTC. Its protein product is CASSRQGTTYEQYF.

The chain recombines TRBV6-5 with TRBJ1-1, with 9 bases matching TRBD1. This CDR3 has 15 residues. Germline V gives CDR1 MNHEY, CDR2 SVGAGI. V trimming: 5 bases; J trimming: 3 bases; junction bases outside the gene matches: 7. In DNA form, the CDR3 reads TGTGCCAGCAGTAAGAAGAACAGGGGGCACACTGAAGCTTTCTTT. Translating it yields CASSKKNRGHTEAFF.

The chain employs TRBV19 and TRBJ2-2, with 14 nucleotides matching TRBD2. After removal of 2 bases from V and 0 bases from J, the junction contained 2 bases not matched to a gene. The CDR3 is 18 amino acids. Germline CDR1 is LNHDA and CDR2 is SQIVND (reference sequence). The DNA of the CDR3 is TGTGCCAGTAGTATAAGGGGACTAGCGGGAGCGAACACCGGGGAGCTGTTTTTT. This sequence encodes CASSIRGLAGANTGELFF.

This clone appeared a few times. This CDR3 is CASSFLRRDSNYGYTF. Here the CDR3 DNA reads TGTGCCAGCAGCTTCCTCCGTCGGGATTCTAACTATGGCTACACCTTC. This chain links TRBV5-5 with TRBJ1-2; D gene unclear. Germline V gene lookup returns CDR1 SGHKS and CDR2 YYEKEE (reference sequence). Trimming pared 2 bases from V and 0 bases from J, leaving 14 bases between. The CDR3 is made up of 16 amino acids.

This chain joins TRBV5-1 and TRBJ1-2, with TRBD1 as a possible D gene (5 bases). Between the trimmed V and J ends, which lost 0 bases and 8 bases, there was a span of 14 bases. This CDR3 region has 14 residues. Per germline, CDR1 SGHRS and CDR2 YFSETQ. Here the CDR3 DNA reads TGCGCCAGCAGCTTGGACACAGGCTCGGGCGGCTACACCTTC. This translates into CASSLDTGSGGYTF.

A remark on this clone: Compared with germline, one end of the junction differs, possibly owing to a read error. The chain has TRBV6-5 and TRBJ1-2, with TRBD1 as a possible D gene (6 bases). CDR1 and CDR2 from the germline V gene are MNHEY and SVGAGI. This CDR3 comprises 13 residues. DNA of the CDR3: TGTGCCAGCACTTACGGACAGAGCTATGGCTACACCTTC. Protein: CASTYGQSYGYTF.

V and J are TRBV12-3 or TRBV12-4 and TRBJ1-1; possible D gene TRBD1, 5 bases. Trimming left V 3 bases short and J 6 bases short, with 8 bases between. The length of the CDR3 is 12 residues. CDR3: CASSFWGSEAFF. For the CDR3, the DNA is TGTGCCAGCAGTTTTTGGGGCTCTGAAGCTTTCTTT.

The rearrangement uses TRBV2 and TRBJ2-5; TRBD2 matches at 16 bases. V shed 6 bases and J 5 bases; nucleotides not matched to a gene: 9. Germline values: CDR1 SNHLY, CDR2 FYNNEI. The CDR3 has 17 residues. The CDR3 region is CASRQGLAGGPGETQYF. The CDR3 nucleotides are TGTGCCAGCAGACAGGGACTAGCGGGGGGGCCGGGGGAGACCCAGTACTTC.